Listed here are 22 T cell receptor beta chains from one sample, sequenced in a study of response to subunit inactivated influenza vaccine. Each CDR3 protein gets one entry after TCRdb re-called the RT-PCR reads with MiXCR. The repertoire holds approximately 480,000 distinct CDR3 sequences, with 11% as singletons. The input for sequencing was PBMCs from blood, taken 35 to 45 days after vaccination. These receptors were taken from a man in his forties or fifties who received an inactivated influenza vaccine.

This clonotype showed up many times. CDR3 loop: CSVGRGNEKLFF. The DNA of the CDR3 is TGCAGTGTTGGCAGGGGCAATGAAAAACTGTTTTTT. The chain joins TRBV20-1 to TRBJ1-4; weak D call: TRBD1 (6 bases). V lost 7 bases and J 5 bases, leaving 11 bases between the germline ends. This CDR3 comprises 12 residues. The germline CDR1 and CDR2 sequences are DFQATT and SNEGSKA (reference sequence).

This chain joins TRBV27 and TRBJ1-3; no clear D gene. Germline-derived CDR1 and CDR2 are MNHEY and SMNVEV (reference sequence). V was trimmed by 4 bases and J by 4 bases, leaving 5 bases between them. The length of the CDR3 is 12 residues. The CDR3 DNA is TGTGCCAGCAGTTCCCCAGGAAACACCATATATTTT. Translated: CASSSPGNTIYF.

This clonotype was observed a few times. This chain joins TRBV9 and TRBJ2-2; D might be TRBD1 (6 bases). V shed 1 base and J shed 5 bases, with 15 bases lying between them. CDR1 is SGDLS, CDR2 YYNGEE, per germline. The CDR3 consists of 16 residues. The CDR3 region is CASSVSQVRGTGELFF. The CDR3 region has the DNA TGTGCCAGCAGCGTAAGCCAAGTAAGGGGGACCGGGGAGCTGTTTTTT.

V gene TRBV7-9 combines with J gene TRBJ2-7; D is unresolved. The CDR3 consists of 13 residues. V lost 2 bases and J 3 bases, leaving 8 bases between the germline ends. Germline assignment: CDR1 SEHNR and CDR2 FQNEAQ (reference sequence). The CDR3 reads CASSLIENYEQYF. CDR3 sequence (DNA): TGTGCCAGCAGCTTAATAGAAAACTACGAGCAGTACTTC.

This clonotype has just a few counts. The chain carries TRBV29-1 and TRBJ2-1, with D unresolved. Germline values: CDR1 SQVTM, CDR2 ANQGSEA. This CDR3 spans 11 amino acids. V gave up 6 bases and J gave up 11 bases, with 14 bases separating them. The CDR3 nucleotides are TGCAGCGTCGACCGGAGTGGGAAGCAGTTCTTC. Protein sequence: CSVDRSGKQFF.

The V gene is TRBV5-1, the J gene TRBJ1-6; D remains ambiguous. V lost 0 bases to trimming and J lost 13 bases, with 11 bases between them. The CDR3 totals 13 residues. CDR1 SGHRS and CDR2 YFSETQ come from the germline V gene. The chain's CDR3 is CASSLGGEPPLHF. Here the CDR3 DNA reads TGCGCCAGCAGCTTGGGCGGCGAACCTCCCCTCCACTTT.

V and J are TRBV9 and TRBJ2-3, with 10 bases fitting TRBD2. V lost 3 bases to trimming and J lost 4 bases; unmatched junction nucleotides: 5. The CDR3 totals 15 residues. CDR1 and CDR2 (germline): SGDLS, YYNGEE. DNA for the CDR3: TGTGCCAGCAGCGATCTAGCGGGAGTTCCAGATACGCAGTATTTT. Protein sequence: CASSDLAGVPDTQYF.

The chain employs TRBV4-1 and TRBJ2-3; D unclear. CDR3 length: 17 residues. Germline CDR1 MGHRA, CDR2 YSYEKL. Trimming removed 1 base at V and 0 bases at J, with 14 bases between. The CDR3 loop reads CASSQVSWQTSTDTQYF. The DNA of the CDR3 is TGCGCCAGCAGCCAAGTTTCCTGGCAGACCAGCACAGATACGCAGTATTTT.

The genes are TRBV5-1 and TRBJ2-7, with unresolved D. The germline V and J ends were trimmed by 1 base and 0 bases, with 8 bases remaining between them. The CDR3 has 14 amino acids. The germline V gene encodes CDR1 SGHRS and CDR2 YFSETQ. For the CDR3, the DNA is TGCGCCAGCAGCTTGATGAAGCCCTCCTACGAGCAGTACTTC. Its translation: CASSLMKPSYEQYF.

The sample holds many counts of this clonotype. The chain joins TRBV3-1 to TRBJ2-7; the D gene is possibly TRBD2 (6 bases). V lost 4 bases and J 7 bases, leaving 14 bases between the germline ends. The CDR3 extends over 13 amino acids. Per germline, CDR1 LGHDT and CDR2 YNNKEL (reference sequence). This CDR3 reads CASSPRGVWEQYF. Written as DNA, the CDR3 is TGTGCCAGCAGCCCCCGCGGGGTCTGGGAGCAGTACTTC.

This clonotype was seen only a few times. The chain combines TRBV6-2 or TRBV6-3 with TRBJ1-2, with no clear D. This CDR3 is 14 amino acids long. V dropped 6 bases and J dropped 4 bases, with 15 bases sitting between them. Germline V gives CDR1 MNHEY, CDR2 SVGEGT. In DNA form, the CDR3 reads TGTGCCAGCAGGCGAGACAACATCGGCTATGGCTACACCTTC. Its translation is CASRRDNIGYGYTF.

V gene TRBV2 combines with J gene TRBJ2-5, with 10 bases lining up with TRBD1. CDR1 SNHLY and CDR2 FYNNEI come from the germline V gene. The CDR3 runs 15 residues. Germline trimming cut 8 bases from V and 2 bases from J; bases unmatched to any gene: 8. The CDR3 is CASQRQGAYQETQYF. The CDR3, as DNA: TGTGCCAGCCAAAGACAGGGGGCGTATCAAGAGACCCAGTACTTC. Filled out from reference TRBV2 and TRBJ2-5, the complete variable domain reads EPEVTQTPSHQVTQMGQEVILRCVPISNHLYFYWYRQILGQKVEFLVSFYNNEISEKSEIFDDQFSVERPDGSNFTLKIRSTKLEDSAMYFCASQRQGAYQETQYFGPGTRLLVL.

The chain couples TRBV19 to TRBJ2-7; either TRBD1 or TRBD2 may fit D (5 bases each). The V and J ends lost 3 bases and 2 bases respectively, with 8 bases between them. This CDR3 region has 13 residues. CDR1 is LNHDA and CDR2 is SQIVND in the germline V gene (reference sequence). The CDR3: CASSMGRAYEQYF. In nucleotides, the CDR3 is TGTGCCAGTAGTATGGGACGGGCCTACGAGCAGTACTTC.

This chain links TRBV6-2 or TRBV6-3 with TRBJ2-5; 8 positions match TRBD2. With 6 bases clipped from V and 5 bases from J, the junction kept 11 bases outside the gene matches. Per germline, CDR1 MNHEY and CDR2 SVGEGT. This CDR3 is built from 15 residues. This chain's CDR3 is CASRRPGLVRETQYF. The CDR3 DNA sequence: TGTGCCAGCAGACGTCCGGGACTAGTTCGGGAGACCCAGTACTTC.

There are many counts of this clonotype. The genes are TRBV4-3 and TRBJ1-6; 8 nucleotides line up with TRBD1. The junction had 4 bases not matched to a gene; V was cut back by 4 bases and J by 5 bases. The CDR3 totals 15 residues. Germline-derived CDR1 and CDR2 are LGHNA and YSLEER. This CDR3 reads CASSPADRDNSPLHF. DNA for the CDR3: TGCGCCAGCAGCCCGGCGGACAGGGATAATTCACCCCTCCACTTT.

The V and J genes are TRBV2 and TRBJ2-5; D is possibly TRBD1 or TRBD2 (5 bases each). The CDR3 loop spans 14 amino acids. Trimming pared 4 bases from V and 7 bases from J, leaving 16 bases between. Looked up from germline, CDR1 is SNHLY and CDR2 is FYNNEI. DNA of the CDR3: TGTGCCAGCAGTGGGGACGCGGGTAGGGGGACCCAGTACTTC. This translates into CASSGDAGRGTQYF.

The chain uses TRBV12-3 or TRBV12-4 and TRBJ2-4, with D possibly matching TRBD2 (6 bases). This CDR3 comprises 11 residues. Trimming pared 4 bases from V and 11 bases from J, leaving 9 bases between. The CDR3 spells CASSSTSLQYF. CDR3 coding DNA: TGTGCCAGCAGTTCAACTAGCCTTCAGTACTTC.

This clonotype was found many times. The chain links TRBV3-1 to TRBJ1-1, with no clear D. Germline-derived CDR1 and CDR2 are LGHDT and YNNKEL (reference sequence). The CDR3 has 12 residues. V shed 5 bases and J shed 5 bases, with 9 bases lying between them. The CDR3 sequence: CASSFGRTEAFF. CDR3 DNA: TGTGCCAGCAGCTTTGGGAGAACTGAAGCTTTCTTT.

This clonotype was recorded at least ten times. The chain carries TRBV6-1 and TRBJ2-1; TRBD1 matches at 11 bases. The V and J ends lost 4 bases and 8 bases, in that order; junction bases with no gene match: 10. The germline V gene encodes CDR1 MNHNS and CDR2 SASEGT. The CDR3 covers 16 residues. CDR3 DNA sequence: TGTGCCAGCAGTGGGGGGACAGGGGGAGGTCTTGATGAGCAGTTCTTC. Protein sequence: CASSGGTGGGLDEQFF.

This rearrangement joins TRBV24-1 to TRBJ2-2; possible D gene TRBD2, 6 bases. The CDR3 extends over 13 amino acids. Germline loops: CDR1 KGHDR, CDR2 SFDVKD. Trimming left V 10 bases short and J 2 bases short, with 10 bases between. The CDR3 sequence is CATSGANTGELFF. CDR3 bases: TGTGCCACATCGGGAGCCAACACCGGGGAGCTGTTTTTT.

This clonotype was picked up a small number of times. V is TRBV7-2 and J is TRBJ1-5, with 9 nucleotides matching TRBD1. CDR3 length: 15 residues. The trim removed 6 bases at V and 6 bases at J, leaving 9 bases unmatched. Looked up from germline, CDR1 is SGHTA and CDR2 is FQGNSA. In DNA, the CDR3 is TGTGCCAGCAGGCAACAGGGGGCGCCTGGTCAGCCCCAGCATTTT. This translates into CASRQQGAPGQPQHF.

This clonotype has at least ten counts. The CDR3 region is CASSPRGRPETNTEAFF. The CDR3 DNA follows: TGTGCCAGCAGCCCCAGAGGGCGGCCCGAGACTAACACTGAAGCTTTCTTT. This chain links TRBV9 with TRBJ1-1; the D is unclear. Trimming removed 4 bases at V and 2 bases at J, with 21 bases between. The germline gives CDR1 SGDLS, CDR2 YYNGEE. This CDR3 spans 17 amino acids.